This TCR beta chain was sequenced in a study of CXCR3-negative and CXCR3-positive naive CD8 T cells. 5' RACE that incorporated UMI labels was used to prepare the TRB cDNA libraries. TCRdb reworked the 5' RACE reads into one entry per CDR3 protein, no DNA. In total, the table holds roughly 120,000 distinct CDR3 sequences. This CDR3 contains 13 residues. Germline loops: CDR1 MDHEN, CDR2 SYDVKM. Study conclusions and caveats: A higher hydrophobicity marked the TRB CDR3s of CXCR3-positive naive cells versus CXCR3-negative naive cells.

Worth noting for this clonotype: The antigen is unknown.

The receptor's source is a human donor in good health. Some clones in this sample may be carry-over from other donors' samples. The V gene is TRBV28, the J gene TRBJ2-7. Sequenced: naive CXCR3+ CD8+ T cells from blood. Subset: CD45RO-CCR7+CD27+CD95- naive CD8+ T cells expressing CXCR3 (TNR3+). The CDR3 protein is CASSVGTSYEQYF.